In its sample, the clone carrying this TCR beta chain is medium-sized. The sample belongs to a study of blood T cell repertoires in COVID-19. The method was immunoSEQ multiplex PCR; TCRdb's version includes in-frame clones alone and lacks a portion of them. The repertoire holds about 42,000 clones, with 76% as singletons. This CDR3 spans 15 amino acids. Germline V gene lookup returns CDR1 MGHDK and CDR2 SYGVNS. Losses at the gene ends were 5 bases for V and 2 bases for J; bases not matched to a gene: 3. The sample taken for sequencing was peripheral blood. The source of this sequence is a man between 65 and 85 years old with active or convalescent COVID-19. The chain uses TRBV25-1 and TRBJ2-7; TRBD2 aligns across 13 bases. DNA for the CDR3: TGTGCCAGCAGTTCCGGACTAGCGGGGGCCTACGAGCAGTACTTC. Translating it yields CASSSGLAGAYEQYF.